The T cell receptor (beta chain) described here comes from a study of OX40 agonist ivuxolimab in advanced cancers. As for the study in general: Recorded diagnoses for dose-escalation patients were hepatocellular carcinoma, melanoma, renal cell or head and neck cancer.

V was pared by 0 bases and J by 0 bases, with 9 bases between. Germline V gives CDR1 MNHNS, CDR2 SASEGT. The CDR3 totals 16 residues. This clone was found once. Method: immunoSEQ multiplex PCR; TCRdb's copy keeps in-frame clones and lacks some. The sample holds about 26,000 clones, 85% seen once. The rearrangement joins TRBV6-1 to TRBJ1-5; no clear D. Source: CD4+ or CD8+ T cells sorted from blood, taken in a trial of the OX40 agonist ivuxolimab. The source of this sequence is an adult with an advanced solid tumor such as melanoma, head and neck, liver or kidney cancer. DNA for the CDR3: TGTGCCAGCAGTGAAGCCCTAGAATATAGCAATCAGCCCCAGCATTTT. Its translation is CASSEALEYSNQPQHF.